This is a list of T cell receptor beta chains from one sample in a study of identical twins. TCRdb called the 5' RACE reads again in MiXCR, with one record for every CDR3 protein. This sample has approximately 1.8 million distinct CDR3 sequences, with less than 40% found just once. Sequencing was carried out using cord blood. The source is a newborn girl in good health. The CDR3 runs from the conserved cysteine through the conserved F or W. The order of the fields is J gene, V gene, D gene, CDR3 length, clone size, CDR3 DNA, CDR3 protein. A D gene is named only where the DNA matches it firmly. Size is stated for part of the rows, as once, few or many counts, or as a class when the clone is expanded.

>TRBJ1-5|TRBV6-5|.|19|few
TGTGCCAGCAGTTACTCGGGTGGTCCAAGGGTTGGTAGCAATCAGCCCCAGCATTTT
CASSYSGGPRVGSNQPQHF
>TRBJ2-2|TRBV11-1|.|13|.
TGTGCCAGCAGCAATCGGGACACCGGGGAGCTGTTTTTT
CASSNRDTGELFF
>TRBJ2-3|TRBV11-2|TRBD2|16|.
TGTGCCAGCAGGTCCACTAGCGGGGGCGGGACAGATACGCAGTATTTT
CASRSTSGGGTDTQYF
>TRBJ2-4|TRBV5-5|.|11|few
TGTGCCAGCAGCTCCTCGATTTGGCAGTACTTC
CASSSSIWQYF
>TRBJ1-4|TRBV20-1|TRBD1|13|.
TGCAGTGCTCGGGACAGATCGGATGAAAAACTGTTTTTT
CSARDRSDEKLFF
>TRBJ2-1|TRBV29-1|TRBD2|16|.
TGCAGCGTTGAGCCGGCGTTATTTGCGGGAGGCAATGAGCAGTTCTTC
CSVEPALFAGGNEQFF
>TRBJ2-1|TRBV18|.|12|few
TGTGCCAGCTCAGCACTGGCGGGGAGGCAGTTCTTC
CASSALAGRQFF
>TRBJ1-5|TRBV5-1|TRBD1|15|.
TGCGCCAGCAGCCCGAGGACAGGCCAAAATCAGCCCCAGCATTTT
CASSPRTGQNQPQHF
>TRBJ2-1|TRBV27|TRBD2|18|few
TGTGCCAGCAGCTCCGCCCCAAAAGCGGGGATTACCTACAATGAGCAGTTCTTC
CASSSAPKAGITYNEQFF
>TRBJ2-3|TRBV20-1|TRBD2|15|few
TGCAGTGCTAGAGCGTGGACTAGCGGGAGAGATACGCAGTATTTT
CSARAWTSGRDTQYF
>TRBJ2-4|TRBV29-1|.|13|.
TGCAACGTTGATGTAGGGCCCAAAAACATTCAGTACTTC
CNVDVGPKNIQYF
>TRBJ1-1|TRBV7-9|.|15|.
TGTGCCAGCAGCTTATGCCCCAATCCCGGCACTGAAGCTTTCTTT
CASSLCPNPGTEAFF
>TRBJ2-1|TRBV2|.|13|.
TGTGCCAGCAAGGGGGGTAGAGGCAATGAGCAGTTCTTC
CASKGGRGNEQFF
>TRBJ1-5|TRBV12-3/TRBV12-4|.|16|few
TGTGCCAGCACCCTCTCCGGGGGGGTGAGCAATCAGCCCCAGCATTTT
CASTLSGGVSNQPQHF
>TRBJ2-7|TRBV4-2|.|14|many
TGTGCCAGCAGCCAAGATCGGGCAGTCTACGAGCAGTACTTC
CASSQDRAVYEQYF
>TRBJ2-2|TRBV13|.|16|.
TGTGCCAGCAGCCCAGATAACACCGGGAGCACCGGGGAGCTGTTTTTT
CASSPDNTGSTGELFF
>TRBJ2-7|TRBV4-1|.|15|many
TGCGCCAGCAGAATGACATTGCCAGGAAACGACGAGCAGTACTTC
CASRMTLPGNDEQYF
>TRBJ1-2|TRBV6-1|.|12|few
TGTGCCAGCGGACTGGGGCCCTATGGCTACACCTTC
CASGLGPYGYTF
>TRBJ1-1|TRBV3-1|.|14|.
TGTGCCAGCAGCCCAAGGGGAACAGTCTCTGAAGCTTTCTTT
CASSPRGTVSEAFF
>TRBJ2-5|TRBV7-2|.|15|.
TGTGCCAGCAGCATCCATAGGACAGGAGGGGAGACCCAGTACTTC
CASSIHRTGGETQYF
>TRBJ2-3|TRBV5-1|.|16|few
TGCGCCAGCAGCTTAATTAGCCAAATTAGCACAGATACGCAGTATTTT
CASSLISQISTDTQYF
>TRBJ2-3|TRBV4-1|TRBD2|18|.
TGCGCCAGCAGCCAAGATCCGGCCAGCGGGGGGTATGCAGATACGCAGTATTTT
CASSQDPASGGYADTQYF
>TRBJ2-3|TRBV3-1|.|16|few
TGTGCCAGCAGCCCCCCCGGAACTAGTCTCACAGATACGCAGTATTTT
CASSPPGTSLTDTQYF
>TRBJ2-4|TRBV7-9|.|16|.
TGTGCCAGCAGCTTCACCTTCCAGGGGGGAAGGAACATTCAGTACTTC
CASSFTFQGGRNIQYF
>TRBJ2-7|TRBV5-1|.|13|.
TGCGCCAGCAGCGCTGGGGGACGCTGCGAGCAGTACTTC
CASSAGGRCEQYF
>TRBJ1-2|TRBV20-1|.|13|once
TGCAGTGCTAGAGCTACGGACAGCTATGGCTACACCTTC
CSARATDSYGYTF
>TRBJ2-3|TRBV29-1|TRBD2|15|.
TGCAGCGTTGAAGTTGGTCTAGCGGTAACAGATACGCAGTATTTT
CSVEVGLAVTDTQYF
>TRBJ2-4|TRBV20-1|.|10|few
TGCAGTGCTACGCCTAGGCATCAGTACTTC
CSATPRHQYF
>TRBJ2-3|TRBV6-1|TRBD1|18|few
TGTGCCAGCAGTCGAACAATTCTCCGGGACAGGGCTCCAGATACGCAGTATTTT
CASSRTILRDRAPDTQYF
>TRBJ2-5|TRBV3-1|TRBD2|14|many
TGTGCCAGCAGCCGACTAGCGGGAGAAGAGACCCAGTACTTC
CASSRLAGEETQYF
>TRBJ2-7|TRBV7-8|.|14|.
TGTGCCAGCAGCTTAGGCAGGGGCTTCTACGAGCAGTACTTC
CASSLGRGFYEQYF
>TRBJ2-1|TRBV20-1|TRBD2|15|once
TGCAGTGCTAAGGGACTAGCGGGAGGCAACAATGAGCAGTTCTTC
CSAKGLAGGNNEQFF
>TRBJ2-3|TRBV7-8|.|13|.
TGTGCCAGCAGCCACGGGGTCCCGGATACGCAGTATTTT
CASSHGVPDTQYF
>TRBJ2-3|TRBV4-2|TRBD2|15|many
TGTGCCAGCAGCCGTTCCGGGACTAGGCCAGATACGCAGTATTTT
CASSRSGTRPDTQYF
>TRBJ2-7|TRBV7-2|.|14|few
TGTGCCAGCAGCCTCTCTCGGGCGGGATACGAGCAGTACTTC
CASSLSRAGYEQYF
>TRBJ1-2|TRBV21-1|.|16|.
TGTGCCAGCAGCATGACGGGGACGGATATTAACTATGGCTACACCTTC
CASSMTGTDINYGYTF
>TRBJ2-7|TRBV27|.|15|.
TGTGCCAGCAGTTTATCTGCAGGGCTAGCCTACGAGCAGTACTTC
CASSLSAGLAYEQYF
>TRBJ2-3|TRBV20-1|.|17|once
TGCAGTGCGAACACCCGGCTATTGGGGACCAGCACAGATACGCAGTATTTT
CSANTRLLGTSTDTQYF
>TRBJ1-3|TRBV10-3|.|15|.
TGTGCCATCAGCCGGGGACCGTCCTCTGGAAACACCATATATTTT
CAISRGPSSGNTIYF
>TRBJ2-5|TRBV4-1|.|13|few
TGCGCCAGCAGCCGAGTGTACCAAGAGACCCAGTACTTC
CASSRVYQETQYF
>TRBJ1-5|TRBV20-1|.|15|.
TGCAGTGTTAAGCGATCCGGGAAACTAAATCAGCCCCAGCATTTT
CSVKRSGKLNQPQHF
>TRBJ2-1|TRBV10-3|.|13|.
TGTGCCATCAGCTCCGGGACCTACAATGAGCAGTTCTTC
CAISSGTYNEQFF
>TRBJ1-6|TRBV28|.|15|once
TGTGCCAGCAGTTTAGGGGGGCGTTATAATTCACCCCCCCACTTT
CASSLGGRYNSPPHF
>TRBJ1-2|TRBV7-2|.|14|.
TGTGCCAGCAGTGACTTGGGGTGGACATATGGCTACACCTTC
CASSDLGWTYGYTF
>TRBJ1-5|TRBV20-1|.|13|.
TGCAGTGTGGCCAGACGCGACAATCAGCCCCAGCATTTT
CSVARRDNQPQHF
>TRBJ2-2|TRBV29-1|TRBD1|13|few
TGCAGCACAAACAGGGGCGGCACCGGGGAGCTGTTTTTT
CSTNRGGTGELFF